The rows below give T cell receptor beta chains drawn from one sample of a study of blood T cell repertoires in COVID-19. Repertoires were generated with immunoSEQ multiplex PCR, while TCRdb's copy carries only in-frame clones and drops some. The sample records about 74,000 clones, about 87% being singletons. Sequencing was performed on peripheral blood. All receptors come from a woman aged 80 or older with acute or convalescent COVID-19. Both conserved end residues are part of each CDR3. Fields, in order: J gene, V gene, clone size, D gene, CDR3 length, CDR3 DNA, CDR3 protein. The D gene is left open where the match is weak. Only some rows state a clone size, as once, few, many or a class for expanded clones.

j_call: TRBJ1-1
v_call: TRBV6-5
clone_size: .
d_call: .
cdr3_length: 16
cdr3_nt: TGTGCCAGCAGTTACTCGAATCCCCCAGGGAACACTGAAGCTTTCTTT
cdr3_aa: CASSYSNPPGNTEAFF

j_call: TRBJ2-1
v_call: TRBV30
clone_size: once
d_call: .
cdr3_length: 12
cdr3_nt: TGTGCCTGGAGTCGTAGATTCCTTGAGCAGTTCTTC
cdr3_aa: CAWSRRFLEQFF

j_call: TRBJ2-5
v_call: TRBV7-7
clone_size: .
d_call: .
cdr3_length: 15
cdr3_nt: TGTGCTAGCAGCTTAATGGCAGGGATGCAAGAGACCCAGTACTTC
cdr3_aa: CASSLMAGMQETQYF

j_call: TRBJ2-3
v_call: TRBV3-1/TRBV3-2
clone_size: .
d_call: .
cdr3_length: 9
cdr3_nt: TGTGCCAGCAGCCCTCCGCAGTATTTT
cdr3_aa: CASSPPQYF

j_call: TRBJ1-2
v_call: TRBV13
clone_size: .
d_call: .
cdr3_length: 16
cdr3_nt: TGTGCCAGCAGCTTAGGGGGCGAACGAGCTAACTATGGCTACACCTTC
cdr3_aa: CASSLGGERANYGYTF

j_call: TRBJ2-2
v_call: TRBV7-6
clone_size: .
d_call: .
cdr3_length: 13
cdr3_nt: TGTGCCAGCAGCTTAGCTGGAGACGGGGAGCTGTTTTTT
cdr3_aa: CASSLAGDGELFF

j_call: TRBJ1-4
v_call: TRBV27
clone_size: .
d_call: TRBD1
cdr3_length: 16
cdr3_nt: TGTGCCAGCAGTCCGACAGGGGGCGCCCCCTTTGAAAAACTGTTTTTT
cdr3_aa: CASSPTGGAPFEKLFF

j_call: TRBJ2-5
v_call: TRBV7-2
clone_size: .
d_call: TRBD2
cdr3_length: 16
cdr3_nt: TGTGCCAGCAGCTTAGCGGCGGGCGGGGGGGCCAAGACCCAGTACTTC
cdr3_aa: CASSLAAGGGAKTQYF

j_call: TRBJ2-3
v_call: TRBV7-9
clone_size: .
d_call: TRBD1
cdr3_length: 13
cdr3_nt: TGTGCCAGCAGCTCTACAGGGGCAGATACGCAGTATTTT
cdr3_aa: CASSSTGADTQYF

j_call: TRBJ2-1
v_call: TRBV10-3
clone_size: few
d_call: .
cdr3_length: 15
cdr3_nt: TGTGCCATCCGGGAAGCGGAACTCTCCTACAATGAGCAGTTCTTC
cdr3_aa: CAIREAELSYNEQFF

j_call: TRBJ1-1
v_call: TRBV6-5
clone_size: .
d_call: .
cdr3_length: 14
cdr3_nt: TGTGCCAGCACCGACCCTACAGGAAACACTGAAGCTTTCTTT
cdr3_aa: CASTDPTGNTEAFF

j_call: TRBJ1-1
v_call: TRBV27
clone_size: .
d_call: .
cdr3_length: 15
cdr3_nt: TGTGCCAGCAGTCCGTTGGACAGATTGAACACTGAAGCTTTCTTT
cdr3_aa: CASSPLDRLNTEAFF

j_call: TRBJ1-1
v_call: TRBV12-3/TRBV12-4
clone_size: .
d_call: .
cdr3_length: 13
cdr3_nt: TGTGCCAGCAGCCGGGAGGCTGACACTGAAGCTTTCTTT
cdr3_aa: CASSREADTEAFF

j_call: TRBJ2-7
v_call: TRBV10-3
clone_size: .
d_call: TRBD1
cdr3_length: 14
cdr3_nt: TGTGCCATCAGTGAGCGGACAGGGGAGTACGAGCAGTACTTC
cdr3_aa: CAISERTGEYEQYF

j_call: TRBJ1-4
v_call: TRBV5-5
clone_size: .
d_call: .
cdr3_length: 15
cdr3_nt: TGTGCCAGCAGCTCCTCCCCCGCAACTAATGAAAAACTGTTTTTT
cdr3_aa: CASSSSPATNEKLFF

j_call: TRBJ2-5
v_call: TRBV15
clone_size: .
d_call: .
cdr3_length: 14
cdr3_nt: TGTGCCACCAGCAGAGCCGACAGGCAAGAGACCCAGTACTTC
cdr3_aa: CATSRADRQETQYF

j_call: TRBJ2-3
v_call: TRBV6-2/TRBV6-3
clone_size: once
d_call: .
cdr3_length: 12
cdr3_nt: TGTGCCAGCAGTTACTTCAGAGATACGCAGTATTTT
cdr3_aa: CASSYFRDTQYF

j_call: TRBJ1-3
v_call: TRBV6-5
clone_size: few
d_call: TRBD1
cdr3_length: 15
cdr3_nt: TGTGCCAGCAGGGGACAGGGGGGAACTGGAAACACCATATATTTT
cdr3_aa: CASRGQGGTGNTIYF

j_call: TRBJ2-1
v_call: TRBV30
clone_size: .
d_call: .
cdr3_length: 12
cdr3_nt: TGTGCCTGGAATGGGCTAGCAAATGAGCAGTTCTTC
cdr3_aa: CAWNGLANEQFF

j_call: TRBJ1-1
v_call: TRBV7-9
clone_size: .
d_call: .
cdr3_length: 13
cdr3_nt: TGTGCCAGCAGCTTTCAGGGGAACACTGAAGCTTTCTTT
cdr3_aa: CASSFQGNTEAFF

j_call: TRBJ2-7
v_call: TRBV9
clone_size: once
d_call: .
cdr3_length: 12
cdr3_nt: TGTGCCAGCAGCGTAGTGGGGGGCGAGCAGTACTTC
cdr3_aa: CASSVVGGEQYF

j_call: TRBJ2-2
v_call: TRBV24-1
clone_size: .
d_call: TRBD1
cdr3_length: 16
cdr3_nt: TGTGCCACCAGTGACCGAAAGACAGGGCCCACCGGGGAGCTGTTTTTT
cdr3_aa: CATSDRKTGPTGELFF

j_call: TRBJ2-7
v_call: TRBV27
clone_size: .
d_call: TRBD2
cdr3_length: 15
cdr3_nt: TGTGCCAGCAGTTTAATGGCGGGAGGGCCCTACGAGCAGTACTTC
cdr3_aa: CASSLMAGGPYEQYF

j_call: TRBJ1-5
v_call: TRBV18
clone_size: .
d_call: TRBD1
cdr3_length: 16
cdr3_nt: TGTGCCAGCTCACCGGGGACAGGGGTAGTGGGACAGCCCCAGCATTTT
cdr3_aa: CASSPGTGVVGQPQHF

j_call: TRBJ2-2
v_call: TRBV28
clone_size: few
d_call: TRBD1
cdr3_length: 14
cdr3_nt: TGTGCCAGCAGTTCGACAGGGTACACCGGGGAGCTGTTTTTT
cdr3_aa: CASSSTGYTGELFF

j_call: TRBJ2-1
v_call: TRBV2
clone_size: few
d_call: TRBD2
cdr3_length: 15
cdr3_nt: TGTGCCAGCAGTAAGGGGGTAGCGGGGCCCAATGAGCAGTTCTTC
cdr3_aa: CASSKGVAGPNEQFF

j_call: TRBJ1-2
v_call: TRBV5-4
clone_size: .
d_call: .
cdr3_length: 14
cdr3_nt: TGTGCCAGCACCCGCGAGGGAGGGAACCATGGCTACACCTTC
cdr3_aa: CASTREGGNHGYTF

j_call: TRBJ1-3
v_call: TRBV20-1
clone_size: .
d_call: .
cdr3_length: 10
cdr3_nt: TGCAGTGCTCTGGGAAACACCATATATTTT
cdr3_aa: CSALGNTIYF

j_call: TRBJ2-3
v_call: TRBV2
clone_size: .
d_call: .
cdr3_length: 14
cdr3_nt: TGTGCCAGCAGTGATCAGGGGATTGCAGATACGCAGTATTTT
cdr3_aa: CASSDQGIADTQYF

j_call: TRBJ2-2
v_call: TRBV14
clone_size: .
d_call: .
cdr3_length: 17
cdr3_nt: TGTGCCAGCAGCCAAGATCTGTCAACAGGCCGGGCCGGGGAGCTGTTTTTT
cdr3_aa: CASSQDLSTGRAGELFF

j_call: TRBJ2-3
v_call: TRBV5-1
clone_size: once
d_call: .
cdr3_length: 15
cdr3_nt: TGCGCCAGCAGCTTGGAGGCAGGGATCACAGATACGCAGTATTTT
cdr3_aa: CASSLEAGITDTQYF

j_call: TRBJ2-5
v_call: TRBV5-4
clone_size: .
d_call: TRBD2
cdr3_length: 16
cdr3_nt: TGTGCCAGCAGACCAACTAGCGCGGTGCCCCAAGAGACCCAGTACTTC
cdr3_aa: CASRPTSAVPQETQYF

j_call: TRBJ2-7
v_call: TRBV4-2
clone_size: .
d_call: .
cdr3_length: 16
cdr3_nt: TGTGCCAGCAGCCAAGAAGAGCAACGGTTCTCCTACGAGCAGTACTTC
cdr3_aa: CASSQEEQRFSYEQYF

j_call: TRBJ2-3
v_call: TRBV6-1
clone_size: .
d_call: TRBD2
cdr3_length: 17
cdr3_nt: TGTGCCAGCAGTGACACTAGCGGGCGAACTAGCACAGATACGCAGTATTTT
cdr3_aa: CASSDTSGRTSTDTQYF

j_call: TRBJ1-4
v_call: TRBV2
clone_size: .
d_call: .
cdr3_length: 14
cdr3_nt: TGTGCCAGCAGCCCGGGACTGCATAATGAAAAACTGTTTTTT
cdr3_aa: CASSPGLHNEKLFF

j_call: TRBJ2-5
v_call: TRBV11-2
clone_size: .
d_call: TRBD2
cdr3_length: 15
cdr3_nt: TGTGCCAGCAGCTTATTTGCGGGGGTAGGGGAGACCCAGTACTTC
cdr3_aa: CASSLFAGVGETQYF

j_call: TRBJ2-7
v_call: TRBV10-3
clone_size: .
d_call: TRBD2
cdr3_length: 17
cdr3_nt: TGTGCCATCAGTTCCGGGACTAGCGGGAGAGCAAAGGACGAGCAGTACTTC
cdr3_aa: CAISSGTSGRAKDEQYF

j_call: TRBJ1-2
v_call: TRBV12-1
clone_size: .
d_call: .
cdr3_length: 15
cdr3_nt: TGTGCCAGCAGCCCCGACAGGGCCCCTAACTATGGCTACACCTTC
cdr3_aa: CASSPDRAPNYGYTF

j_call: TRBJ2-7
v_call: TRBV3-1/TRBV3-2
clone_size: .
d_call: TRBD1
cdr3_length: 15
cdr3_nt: TGTGCCAGCAGCCAACTATCAGGGGGTTTGGTCGAGCAGTACTTC
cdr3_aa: CASSQLSGGLVEQYF

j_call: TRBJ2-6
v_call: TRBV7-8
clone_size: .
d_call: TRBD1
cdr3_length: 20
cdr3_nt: TGTGCCAGCAGCTTAATCAGGACAGGGGTCGCGAGCTCTGGGGCCAACGTCCTGACTTTC
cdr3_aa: CASSLIRTGVASSGANVLTF

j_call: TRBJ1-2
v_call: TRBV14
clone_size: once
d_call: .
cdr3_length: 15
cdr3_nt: TGTGCCAGCAGCCAAGCTGACAGACCGGGGGGAGGCTACACCTTC
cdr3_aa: CASSQADRPGGGYTF

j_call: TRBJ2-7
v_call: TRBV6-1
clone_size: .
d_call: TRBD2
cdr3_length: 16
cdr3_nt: TGTGCCAGCAGTGTAGGGGCCAGCGGGGGAAGAAACGAGCAGTACTTC
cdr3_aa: CASSVGASGGRNEQYF

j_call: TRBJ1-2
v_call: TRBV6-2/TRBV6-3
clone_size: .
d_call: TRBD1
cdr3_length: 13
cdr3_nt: TGTGCCAGCAGTTTGTGGACAGGGTATGGCTACACCTTC
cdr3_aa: CASSLWTGYGYTF

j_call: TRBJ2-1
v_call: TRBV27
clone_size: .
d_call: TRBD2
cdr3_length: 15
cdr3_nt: TGTGCCAGCAGTTTAGAACTAGCGGGGTACAATGAGCAGTTCTTC
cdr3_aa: CASSLELAGYNEQFF

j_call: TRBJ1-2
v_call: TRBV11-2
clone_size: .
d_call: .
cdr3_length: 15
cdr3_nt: TGTGCCAGCAGCTTAATTCCCGACTGGAACTATGGCTACACCTTC
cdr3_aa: CASSLIPDWNYGYTF

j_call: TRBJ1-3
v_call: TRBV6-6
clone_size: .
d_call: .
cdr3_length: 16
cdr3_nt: TGTGCCAGCAGTTACGTTCAGGGGAGCACTGGAAACACCATATATTTT
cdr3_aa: CASSYVQGSTGNTIYF

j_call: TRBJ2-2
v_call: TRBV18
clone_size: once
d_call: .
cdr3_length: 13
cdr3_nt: TGTGCCAGCTACGACGTCCAGGGTGGGGAGCTGTTTTTT
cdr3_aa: CASYDVQGGELFF

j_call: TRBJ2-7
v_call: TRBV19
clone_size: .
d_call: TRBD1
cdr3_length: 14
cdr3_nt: TGTGCCAGTACCGCCGGGACAGGGGGCTACGAGCAGTACTTC
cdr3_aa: CASTAGTGGYEQYF

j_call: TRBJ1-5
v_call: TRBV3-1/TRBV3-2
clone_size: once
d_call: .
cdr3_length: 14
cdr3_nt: TGTGCCAGCAGCCAAGATAACAACAATCAGCCCCAGCATTTT
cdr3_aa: CASSQDNNNQPQHF

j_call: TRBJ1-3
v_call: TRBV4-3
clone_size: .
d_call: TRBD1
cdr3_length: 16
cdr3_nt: TGCGCCAGCAGCCAAGATCTAGGGACAGTCGGAAACACCATATATTTT
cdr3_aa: CASSQDLGTVGNTIYF

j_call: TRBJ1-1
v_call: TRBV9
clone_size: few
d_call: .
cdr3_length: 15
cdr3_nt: TGTGCCAGCAGCCGGCAGTATCGGGGGAAGACTGAAGCTTTCTTT
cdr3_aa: CASSRQYRGKTEAFF

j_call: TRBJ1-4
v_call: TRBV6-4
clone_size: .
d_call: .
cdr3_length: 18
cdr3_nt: TGTGCCAGCAGTGACGCGCAGGGTAGAAGGGTCAACAATGAAAAACTGTTTTTT
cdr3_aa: CASSDAQGRRVNNEKLFF

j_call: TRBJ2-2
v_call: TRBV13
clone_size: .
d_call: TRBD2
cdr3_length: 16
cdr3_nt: TGTGCCAGCAGCTTAGGCCTAGCGGGAGTGTCCGGGGAGCTGTTTTTT
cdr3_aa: CASSLGLAGVSGELFF

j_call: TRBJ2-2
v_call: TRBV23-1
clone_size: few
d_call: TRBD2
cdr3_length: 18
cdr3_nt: TGCTCCACTCCCAGTCCTCTACTAGCGGGAGGTAGCACCGGGGAGCTGTTTTTT
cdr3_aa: CSTPSPLLAGGSTGELFF

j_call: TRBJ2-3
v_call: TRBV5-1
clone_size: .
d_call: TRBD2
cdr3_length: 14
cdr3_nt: TGCGCCAGTTCGGGAGGCTCTGGCACAGATACGCAGTATTTT
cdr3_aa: CASSGGSGTDTQYF